This T cell receptor beta chain was sequenced in a study of blood T cell repertoires in COVID-19. CDR1 is LNHDA and CDR2 is SQIVND in the germline V gene (reference sequence). This CDR3 comprises 15 residues. The V gene lost 4 bases and the J gene lost 3 bases, with 16 bases spanning the gap. Libraries were prepared by immunoSEQ multiplex PCR; TCRdb keeps only in-frame clonotypes and omits some of them. Here the sample spans some 220,000 clones, almost 85% being singletons. The TCR comes from a woman in her sixties or seventies with COVID-19, enrolled during active disease. The chain couples TRBV19 to TRBJ2-7; D may be TRBD1 (6 bases). Specimen: peripheral blood. The CDR3 region is CASSKDRDVHYEQYF. The CDR3 DNA follows: TGTGCCAGTAGTAAGGACAGAGACGTCCACTACGAGCAGTACTTC.